This TCR beta chain was identified in a study of cytomegalovirus exposure and HLA in healthy donors. Primers included in the PCR were 60 Vbeta and 13 Jbeta primers. Assay: immunoSEQ multiplex PCR; the TCRdb copy retains only in-frame clones and omits some. The sample includes 95,000 to 100,000 clones, 65% to 85% of them seen just once. In germline, CDR1 is SGDLS, CDR2 YYNGEE. V was clipped by 0 bases and J by 1 base; unmatched bases: 9. CDR3 length: 17 residues. This receptor was taken from a middle-aged woman in good health and CMV-seronegative. The chain employs TRBV9 and TRBJ2-5, with 7 bases fitting TRBD1. Sequences were obtained from PBMCs. CDR3 coding DNA: TGTGCCAGCAGCGTAGGTCCCACAGGGGAGCCCCAAGAGACCCAGTACTTC. Its translation: CASSVGPTGEPQETQYF.